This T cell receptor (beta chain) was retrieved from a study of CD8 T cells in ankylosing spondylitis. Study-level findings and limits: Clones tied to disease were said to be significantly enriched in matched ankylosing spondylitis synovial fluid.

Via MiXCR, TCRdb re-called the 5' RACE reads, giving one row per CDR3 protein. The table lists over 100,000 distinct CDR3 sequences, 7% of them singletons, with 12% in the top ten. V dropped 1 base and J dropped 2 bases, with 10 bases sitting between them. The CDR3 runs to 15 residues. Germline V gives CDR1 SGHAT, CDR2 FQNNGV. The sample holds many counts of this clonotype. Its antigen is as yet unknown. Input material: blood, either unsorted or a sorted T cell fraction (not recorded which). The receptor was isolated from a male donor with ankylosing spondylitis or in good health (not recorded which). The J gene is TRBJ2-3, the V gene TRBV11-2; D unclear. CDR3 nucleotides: TGTGCCAGCAGCTTAGGCGGTCTTCACACAGATACGCAGTATTTT. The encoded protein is CASSLGGLHTDTQYF.